Listed here is a single TCR beta chain. No antigen is known for it. The source of the sample is a study of T cell responses to AZD1222 COVID-19 vaccine. Study-wide results and limits: Clonal diversity may have been underestimated, and the donors were mostly white British, with more females than males. Repertoire sampling was restricted to post-peak T cell response timepoints.

Measured with immunoSEQ multiplex PCR; TCRdb has only the in-frame clones, and not every one. The sample carries roughly 140,000 clones, approximately 78% recorded once. The sample here was peripheral blood, taken on day 0 of MenACWY control vaccination. This clonotype was obtained from an adult in good health.

CDR3 in amino acids: CASRFPGQQNTEAFF. In nucleotides, the CDR3 is TGTGCCAGCAGGTTCCCGGGACAGCAGAACACTGAAGCTTTCTTT. The chain carries TRBV6-5 and TRBJ1-1; TRBD1 aligns across 7 bases. The CDR3 has 15 amino acids. Germline CDR1 reads MNHEY; CDR2 reads SVGAGI. J gave up 1 base and V 6 bases, and 8 bases lay outside the gene matches.